This entry features one TCR beta chain sequence. Its antigen is unknown. Base qualities are missing; no much larger clone stands one base away. The data are from a study of PD-1 blockade in mismatch repair-deficient tumors (dated by TCRdb to about 2017). Background on the whole study: Between late 2013 and September 2016, around 91 consecutive patients with over ten mismatch repair-deficient cancer types, all previously treated and progressing, were enrolled in the trial. Tumor-associated T cell clones in the peripheral blood of patients responding to PD-1 blockade were tracked using deep sequencing of TCR CDR3 regions. The investigation overall reported the following: Tumor-resident clones, often undetectable in blood before treatment, expanded rapidly after pembrolizumab and then contracted, generally before radiologic responses.

Via the germline V gene, CDR1 is SGDLS and CDR2 YYNGEE. Including the terminal cysteine and phenylalanine, the CDR3 comprises 13 residues. Only the CDR3 DNA is retained, 39 bases long and in frame from the first base. Between the V and J ends, shortened by 4 bases and 11 bases respectively, the junction contains 16 bases. Mismatch repair deficiency in every enrolled patient was established by polymerase chain reaction or immunohistochemistry. TCR sequencing was performed for a few patients who responded to pembrolizumab therapy. The phase II trial prospectively evaluated PD-1 blockade with pembrolizumab in advanced mismatch repair-deficient cancers, independent of tissue of origin. Peripheral blood T cell samples were gathered serially, both before PD-1 blockade started and at multiple time points afterward. Blood sampling times were expressed in weeks after the first pembrolizumab dose. The library was built by means of the immunoSEQ multiplex PCR assay. Here the immuneACCESS table is served through TCRdb, limited to in-frame sequences with V and J called. Missing clones are a known gap in these copies; in checked studies unresolved V genes cover under half, and the rest lacks a known reason. Counted in this sample were approximately 38,000 clones; around 79% of them appeared once. The ten top clones hold roughly 22% of the sample.

This clonotype originated in an adult with mismatch repair-deficient cancer. The sequence is built from TRBV9 and TRBJ1-3; the D segment cannot be called with confidence. Sequenced material: peripheral blood, taken 4 weeks after starting pembrolizumab. Read as DNA, the sequence is TGTGCCAGCAGCCTCTCCCCGGGTCCCCCCATATATTTT. Its coded protein is CASSLSPGPPIYF.